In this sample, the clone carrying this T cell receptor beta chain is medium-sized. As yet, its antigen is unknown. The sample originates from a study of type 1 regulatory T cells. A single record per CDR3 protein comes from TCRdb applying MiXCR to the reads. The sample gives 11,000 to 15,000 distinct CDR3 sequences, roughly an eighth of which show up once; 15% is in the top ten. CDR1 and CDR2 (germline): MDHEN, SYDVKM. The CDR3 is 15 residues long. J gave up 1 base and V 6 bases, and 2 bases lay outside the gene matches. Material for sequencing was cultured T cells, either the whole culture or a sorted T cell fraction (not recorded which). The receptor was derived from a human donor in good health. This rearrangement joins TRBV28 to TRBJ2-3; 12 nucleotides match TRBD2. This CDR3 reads CASSRLAGGTDTQYF. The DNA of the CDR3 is TGTGCCAGCAGCAGACTAGCGGGAGGCACAGATACGCAGTATTTT. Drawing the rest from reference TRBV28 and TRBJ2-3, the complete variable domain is DVKVTQSSRYLVKRTGEKVFLECVQDMDHENMFWYRQDPGLGLRLIYFSYDVKMKEKGDIPEGYSVSREKKERFSLILESASTNQTSMYLCASSRLAGGTDTQYFGPGTRLTVL.